This TCR beta chain was recorded in a study of T-cell reconstitution after alpha-beta-depleted transplantation in children. V gave up 0 bases and J gave up 4 bases, with 6 bases separating them. This CDR3 is built from 13 residues. Construction of the TCRbeta library involved unique molecular identifiers. TCRdb redid the calling of the PCR reads with MiXCR, one entry per CDR3 protein. The repertoire holds about 420,000 distinct CDR3 sequences, with roughly a tenth as singletons. This TCR was recovered from a human donor who donated a stem cell graft to a child with acute myeloid leukemia. This material consisted of PBMCs from the stem cell graft donor, taken from the stem cell graft. V is TRBV12-3 or TRBV12-4 and J is TRBJ1-2; D is perhaps TRBD1 (6 bases). DNA for the CDR3: TGTGCCAGCAGTTTAGCGGACAGCTATGGCTACACCTTC. Translating gives CASSLADSYGYTF.